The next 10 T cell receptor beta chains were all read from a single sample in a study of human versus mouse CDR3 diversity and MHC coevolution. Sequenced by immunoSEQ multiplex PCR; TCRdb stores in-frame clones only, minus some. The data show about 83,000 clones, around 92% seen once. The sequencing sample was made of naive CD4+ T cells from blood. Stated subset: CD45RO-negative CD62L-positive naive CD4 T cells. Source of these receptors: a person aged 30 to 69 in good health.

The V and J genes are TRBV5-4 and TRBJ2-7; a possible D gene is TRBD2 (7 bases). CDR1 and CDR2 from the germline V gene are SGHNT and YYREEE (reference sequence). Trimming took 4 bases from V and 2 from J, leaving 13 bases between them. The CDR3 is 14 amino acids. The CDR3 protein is CASSLAGGPYEQYF. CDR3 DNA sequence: TGTGCCAGCAGCCTCGCCGGGGGGCCCTACGAGCAGTACTTC.

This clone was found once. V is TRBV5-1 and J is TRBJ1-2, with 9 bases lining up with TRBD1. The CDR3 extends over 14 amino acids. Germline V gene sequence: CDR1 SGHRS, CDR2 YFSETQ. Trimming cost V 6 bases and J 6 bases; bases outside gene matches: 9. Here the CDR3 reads CASTHPGQGHGYTF. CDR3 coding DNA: TGCGCCAGCACGCATCCGGGACAGGGACATGGCTACACCTTC.

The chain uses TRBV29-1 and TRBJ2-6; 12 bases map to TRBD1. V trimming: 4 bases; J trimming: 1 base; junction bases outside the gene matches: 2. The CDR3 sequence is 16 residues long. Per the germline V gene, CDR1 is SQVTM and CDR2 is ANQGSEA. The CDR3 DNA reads TGCAGCGTTGCGGGACAGGGGGCGTCTGGGGCCAACGTCCTGACTTTC. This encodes CSVAGQGASGANVLTF.

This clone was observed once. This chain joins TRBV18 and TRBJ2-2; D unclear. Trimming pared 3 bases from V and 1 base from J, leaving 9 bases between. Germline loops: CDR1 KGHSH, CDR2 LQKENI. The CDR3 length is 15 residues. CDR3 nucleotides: TGTGCCAGCTCACCGCAAACACGGAACACCGGGGAGCTGTTTTTT. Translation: CASSPQTRNTGELFF.

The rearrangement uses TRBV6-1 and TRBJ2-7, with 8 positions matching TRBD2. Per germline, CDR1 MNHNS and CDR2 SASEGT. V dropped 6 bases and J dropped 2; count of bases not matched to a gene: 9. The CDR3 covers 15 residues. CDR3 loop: CASRKGTRVAYEQYF. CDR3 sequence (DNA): TGTGCCAGCAGAAAAGGGACTAGGGTCGCCTACGAGCAGTACTTC.

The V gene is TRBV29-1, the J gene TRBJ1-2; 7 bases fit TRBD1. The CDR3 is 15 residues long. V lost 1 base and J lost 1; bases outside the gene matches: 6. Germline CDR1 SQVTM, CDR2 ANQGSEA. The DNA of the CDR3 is TGCAGCGTTGAAGGGTCAGGGGGTGGTAACTATGGCTACACCTTC. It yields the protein CSVEGSGGGNYGYTF.

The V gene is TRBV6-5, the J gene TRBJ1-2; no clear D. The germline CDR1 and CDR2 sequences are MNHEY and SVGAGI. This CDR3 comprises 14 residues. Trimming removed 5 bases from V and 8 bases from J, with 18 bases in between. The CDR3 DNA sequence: TGTGCCAGCAGTGAATTCGTCCCCTCAGCGGGCTACACCTTC. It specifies CASSEFVPSAGYTF.

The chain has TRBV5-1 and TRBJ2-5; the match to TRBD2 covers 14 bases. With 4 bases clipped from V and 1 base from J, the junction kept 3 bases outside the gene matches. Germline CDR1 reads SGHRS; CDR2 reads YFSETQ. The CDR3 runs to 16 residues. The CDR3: CASSGGTSGGQETQYF. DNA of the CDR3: TGCGCCAGCAGCGGCGGGACTAGCGGGGGCCAAGAGACCCAGTACTTC.

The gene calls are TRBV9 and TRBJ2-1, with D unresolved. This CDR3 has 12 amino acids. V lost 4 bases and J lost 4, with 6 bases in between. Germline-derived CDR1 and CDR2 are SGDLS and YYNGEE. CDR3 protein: CASSTQYNEQFF. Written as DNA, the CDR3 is TGTGCCAGCAGCACACAGTACAATGAGCAGTTCTTC.

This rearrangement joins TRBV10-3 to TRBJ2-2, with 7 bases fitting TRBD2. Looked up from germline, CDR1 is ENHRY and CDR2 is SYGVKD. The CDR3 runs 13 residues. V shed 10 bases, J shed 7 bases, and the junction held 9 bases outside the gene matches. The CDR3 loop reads CATGLVIDGELFF. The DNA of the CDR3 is TGTGCCACCGGACTAGTTATCGACGGGGAGCTGTTTTTT.